The 32 T cell receptor beta chains presented below share a single source sample, sequenced in a study of blood T cell repertoires in COVID-19. Using immunoSEQ multiplex PCR, the repertoire was profiled, and TCRdb retains in-frame clones only, with some absent. The sample lists about 230,000 clones, more than 65% occurring once. Sequencing was done on a sample of peripheral blood. The receptors were sampled from a man aged 35 to 55 who had recovered from COVID-19.

The chain joins TRBV9 to TRBJ2-1, with a weak D call TRBD1 (5 bases). CDR1 is SGDLS and CDR2 is YYNGEE in the germline V gene. There are 13 residues in the CDR3. Trimming removed 4 bases at V and 7 bases at J, with 12 bases between. DNA of the CDR3: TGTGCCAGCAGCAGGGGCAGCCCTAATGAGCAGTTCTTC. Translation gives CASSRGSPNEQFF.

This clone has more than one count but fewer than ten. The J gene is TRBJ1-2, the V gene TRBV5-6, with TRBD1 identical over 7 bases. Germline assignment: CDR1 SGHDT and CDR2 YYEEEE. V lost 4 bases and J lost 2; bases outside the gene matches: 8. The CDR3 covers 15 residues. The CDR3 DNA sequence: TGTGCCAGCAGCGCGACCGGGACAGAAAACTATGGCTACACCTTC. It translates to CASSATGTENYGYTF.

The rearrangement uses TRBV7-9 and TRBJ2-7, with a weak D call TRBD2 (5 bases). The CDR3 runs to 14 residues. Germline CDR1 is SEHNR and CDR2 is FQNEAQ (reference sequence). Trimming shortened V by 5 bases and J by 6 bases, and 17 bases separated the two germline ends. The CDR3 DNA is TGTGCCAGCAGCCTCACCTTGTCAGAGGGCGAGCAGTACTTC. Residues: CASSLTLSEGEQYF.

V and J are TRBV7-2 and TRBJ1-2; perhaps TRBD1 as D (5 bases). Trimming took off 3 bases at V and 2 bases at J, with 10 bases between the two ends. Germline CDR1 and CDR2: SGHTA and FQGNSA. The CDR3 has 14 residues. The CDR3 sequence is CASSLTNRNYGYTF. CDR3 coding DNA: TGTGCCAGCAGCTTGACGAACAGGAACTATGGCTACACCTTC.

The genes are TRBV6-5 and TRBJ2-7; 10 nucleotides agree with TRBD1. Looked up from germline, CDR1 is MNHEY and CDR2 is SVGAGI. The CDR3 runs 15 residues. V lost 7 bases, J lost 4 bases, and 10 bases stayed unmatched. CDR3 protein: CASKIPGQGRYEQYF. The CDR3 DNA is TGTGCCAGCAAAATCCCGGGACAGGGGAGGTACGAGCAGTACTTC.

The chain has TRBV5-1 and TRBJ1-2; 8 nucleotides match TRBD1. The J segment lost 8 bases and the V segment lost 2 bases, leaving 5 bases of the junction unmatched. Per germline, CDR1 SGHRS and CDR2 YFSETQ. The length of the CDR3 is 13 residues. The CDR3 reads CASSFPGGDGYTF. The CDR3 DNA is TGCGCCAGCAGCTTCCCAGGGGGCGACGGCTACACCTTC.

The V gene is TRBV13, the J gene TRBJ2-7; the match to TRBD2 covers 8 bases. Germline trimming cut 4 bases from V and 7 bases from J; bases unmatched to any gene: 12. CDR1 is PRHDT, CDR2 FYEKMQ, per germline (reference sequence). This CDR3 contains 15 residues. CDR3 nucleotides: TGTGCCAGCAGCTCGGGACTCGGGACTAGGGAAGAGCAGTACTTC. It specifies CASSSGLGTREEQYF.

The rearrangement links TRBV3-1 (or the pseudogene TRBV3-2) to TRBJ1-2; D is unclear. CDR1 and CDR2 from the germline V gene are LGHDT and YNNKEL (reference sequence). The CDR3 is 13 residues long. Trimming shortened V by 1 base and J by 8 bases, and 11 bases separated the two germline ends. The CDR3 nucleotides are TGTGCCAGCAGCCAAGTGGCGGGTTACGGCTACACCTTC. As protein: CASSQVAGYGYTF.

The chain employs TRBV4-1 and TRBJ1-2; D is unclear. The V gene lost 2 bases and the J gene lost 7 bases, with 8 bases spanning the gap. The CDR3 is made up of 12 amino acids. Germline lookup yields CDR1 MGHRA and CDR2 YSYEKL. This chain's CDR3 is CASSQNSRGYTF. DNA of the CDR3: TGCGCCAGCAGCCAAAACAGTCGTGGCTACACCTTC.

The V gene is TRBV3-1 (or the pseudogene TRBV3-2), the J gene TRBJ1-6; possibly TRBD1 for D (6 bases). Trimming took 3 bases from V and 10 from J, leaving 16 bases between them. This CDR3 region has 15 residues. Germline loops: CDR1 LGHDT, CDR2 YNNKEL (reference sequence). As DNA, the CDR3 is TGTGCCAGCAGCCATTGGACAGTCGAATCCTCACCCCTCCACTTT. It translates to CASSHWTVESSPLHF.

The genes are TRBV5-1 and TRBJ1-6; D not resolved. The CDR3 runs 17 residues. V gave up 0 bases and J gave up 0 bases, with 10 bases separating them. In germline, CDR1 is SGHRS, CDR2 YFSETQ. CDR3 in DNA: TGCGCCAGCAGCTTGGATATAGGGAGCTCCTATAATTCACCCCTCCACTTT. It codes for CASSLDIGSSYNSPLHF. The full variable domain, its missing parts supplied by reference TRBV5-1 and TRBJ1-6, is KAGVTQTPRYLIKTRGQQVTLSCSPISGHRSVSWYQQTPGQGLQFLFEYFSETQRNKGNFPGRFSGRQFSNSRSEMNVSTLELGDSALYLCASSLDIGSSYNSPLHFGNGTRLTVT.

The rearrangement uses TRBV19 and TRBJ2-1; D is ambiguous. V dropped 4 bases and J dropped 7 bases, with 11 bases sitting between them. The CDR3 sequence is 13 residues long. Germline V CDR1 and CDR2: LNHDA, SQIVND (reference sequence). The CDR3 protein is CASSKVFQNEQFF. For the CDR3, the DNA is TGTGCCAGTAGTAAAGTATTTCAGAATGAGCAGTTCTTC.

This chain links TRBV7-2 with TRBJ1-1; D is ambiguous. The CDR3 covers 14 residues. CDR1 is SGHTA and CDR2 is FQGNSA in the germline V gene. The V end lost 5 bases, the J end lost 0 bases, and 10 bases lay between the germline ends. The CDR3 region has the DNA TGTGCCAGCAGCCTCTCAGCGATGAACACTGAAGCTTTCTTT. Translating gives CASSLSAMNTEAFF.

This clone was recorded once. The gene calls are TRBV5-1 and TRBJ2-1; D gene uncertain. Germline V gene sequence: CDR1 SGHRS, CDR2 YFSETQ. V was clipped by 1 base and J by 0 bases, with 8 bases between them. The CDR3 is 15 residues long. DNA of the CDR3: TGCGCCAGCAGCTTGACTCTCCCCTCCTACAATGAGCAGTTCTTC. The encoded protein is CASSLTLPSYNEQFF.

The chain combines TRBV10-2 with TRBJ1-1; unclear D gene. The CDR3 is 14 amino acids. The germline V gene has CDR1 WSHSY and CDR2 SAAADI. Trimming took off 4 bases at V and 1 base at J, with 10 bases between the two ends. The CDR3 DNA sequence: TGCGCCAGCAGTGTCGCGGGTTCGAACACTGAAGCTTTCTTT. Protein sequence: CASSVAGSNTEAFF.

The chain couples TRBV9 to TRBJ2-7; D possibly corresponds to TRBD1 (5 bases). There are 15 residues in the CDR3. Germline V CDR1 and CDR2: SGDLS, YYNGEE. V was clipped by 0 bases and J by 6 bases, with 16 bases between them. CDR3 residues: CASSVAPQDNSEQYF. The CDR3 region has the DNA TGTGCCAGCAGCGTAGCTCCACAGGACAACAGCGAGCAGTACTTC.

J is TRBJ1-6 and V is TRBV4-1; D uncertain. The CDR3 has 12 residues. In germline, CDR1 is MGHRA, CDR2 YSYEKL. V was clipped by 5 bases and J by 8 bases, with 7 bases between them. CDR3 DNA: TGCGCCAGCAGCGACTTCGATTCACCCCTCCACTTT. It encodes CASSDFDSPLHF.

Comments on this clone: The sample carries other DNA sequences with the same CDR3. The V call is TRBV6-2 or TRBV6-3, the J call TRBJ1-2; D is perhaps TRBD1 (6 bases). Looked up from germline, CDR1 is MNHEY and CDR2 is SVGEGT. This CDR3 is 13 amino acids long. Deletions cut 0 bases from V and 4 bases from J, with 6 bases between. CDR3 residues: CASSYSGGYGYTF. As DNA, the CDR3 is TGTGCCAGCAGTTACTCAGGGGGCTATGGCTACACCTTC.

The chain is built from TRBV3-1 (or the pseudogene TRBV3-2) and TRBJ1-1; D is uncertain. Germline V CDR1 and CDR2: LGHDT, YNNKEL (reference sequence). Trimming left V 2 bases short and J 2 bases short, with 12 bases between. There are 15 residues in the CDR3. This chain's CDR3 is CASSQISGINTEAFF. The CDR3 DNA sequence: TGTGCCAGCAGCCAAATCAGCGGGATCAACACTGAAGCTTTCTTT.

This chain joins TRBV18 and TRBJ1-1, with D tentatively TRBD1 (6 bases). Germline CDR1 is KGHSH and CDR2 is LQKENI. Between the trimmed V and J ends, which lost 4 bases and 3 bases, there was a span of 9 bases. The CDR3 consists of 13 residues. CDR3: CASSRRTDTEAFF. The DNA for the CDR3 is TGTGCCAGCTCACGTCGGACAGACACTGAAGCTTTCTTT.

The chain carries TRBV12-5 and TRBJ2-3, with 10 bases identical to TRBD2. The CDR3 is made up of 15 amino acids. CDR1 LGHNT and CDR2 FRNRAP come from the germline V gene. V was pared by 0 bases and J by 7 bases, with 4 bases of the junction left unmatched. The CDR3 DNA reads TGTGCTAGTGGTTTGGTCCTAGCGGGGGAGTATACGCAGTATTTT. The encoded protein is CASGLVLAGEYTQYF.

This chain connects TRBV5-6 to TRBJ1-2; no firm D call. Germline-derived CDR1 and CDR2 are SGHDT and YYEEEE. This CDR3 comprises 13 residues. V was trimmed by 7 bases and J by 8 bases, leaving 18 bases between them. The CDR3 DNA sequence: TGTGCCAGCTGCGAGCTGCAAAAGTCGGGCTACACCTTC. Encoded protein: CASCELQKSGYTF. The variable domain in full, completed from reference TRBV5-6 and TRBJ1-2, reads DAGVTQSPTHLIKTRGQQVTLRCSPKSGHDTVSWYQQALGQGPQFIFQYYEEEERQRGNFPDRFSGHQFPNYSSELNVNALLLGDSALYLCASCELQKSGYTFGSGTRLTVV.

The rearrangement links TRBV18 to TRBJ1-2; D unresolved. CDR1 KGHSH and CDR2 LQKENI come from the germline V gene. The CDR3 spans 17 residues. Trimming removed 2 bases at V and 0 bases at J, with 16 bases between. CDR3 nucleotide sequence: TGTGCCAGCTCACCATCTTCCCGCGTAGCGGCTAACTATGGCTACACCTTC. Residues: CASSPSSRVAANYGYTF.

The V gene is TRBV4-1, the J gene TRBJ1-1, with a tentative D call TRBD1 (5 bases). The CDR3 runs to 15 residues. Trimming pared 6 bases from V and 2 bases from J, leaving 16 bases between. Germline V gene sequence: CDR1 MGHRA, CDR2 YSYEKL. The CDR3 DNA follows: TGCGCCAGCAGACTTCAGACAGCGACCAACACTGAAGCTTTCTTT. This sequence encodes CASRLQTATNTEAFF.

The rearrangement links TRBV4-3 to TRBJ1-6; D might be TRBD1 (5 bases). Between the trimmed V and J ends, which lost 0 bases and 7 bases, there was a span of 10 bases. Germline assignment: CDR1 LGHNA and CDR2 YSLEER. The CDR3 covers 15 residues. In DNA, the CDR3 is TGCGCCAGCAGCCAAGAAGGACACGGAAATTCACCCCTCCACTTT. Encoded protein: CASSQEGHGNSPLHF.

This chain links TRBV6-5 with TRBJ1-2; possible D gene TRBD1, 5 bases. This CDR3 contains 13 residues. Germline assignment: CDR1 MNHEY and CDR2 SVGAGI. V dropped 0 bases and J dropped 10 bases, with 12 bases sitting between them. The CDR3 DNA follows: TGTGCCAGCAGTTACTCGGCGGGGGATGTCTACACCTTC. It specifies CASSYSAGDVYTF.

The chain has TRBV15 and TRBJ2-1; 11 bases line up with TRBD2. The CDR3 runs 17 residues. The trim removed 2 bases at V and 3 bases at J, leaving 6 bases unmatched. Germline CDR1 is LNHNV and CDR2 is YYDKDF (reference sequence). CDR3 amino acids: CATSRTLGLAGYNEQFF. Written as DNA, the CDR3 is TGTGCCACCAGCAGAACACTTGGACTAGCGGGCTACAATGAGCAGTTCTTC.

The J gene is TRBJ1-1, the V gene TRBV9; TRBD1 matches at 8 bases. Germline assignment: CDR1 SGDLS and CDR2 YYNGEE. V lost 4 bases, J lost 0 bases, and 8 bases stayed unmatched. This CDR3 is built from 16 residues. The CDR3 DNA reads TGTGCCAGCAGCACCCGGACAGGGCTAATGAACACTGAAGCTTTCTTT. It encodes CASSTRTGLMNTEAFF.

The rearrangement joins TRBV24-1 to TRBJ2-2; perhaps TRBD2 as D (5 bases). Germline V lookup: CDR1 KGHDR, CDR2 SFDVKD. Trimming removed 6 bases from V and 0 bases from J, with 19 bases in between. The CDR3 spans 18 residues. The CDR3 spells CATSPGRPGFANTGELFF. The CDR3 nucleotides are TGTGCCACCAGTCCCGGAAGACCGGGGTTCGCGAACACCGGGGAGCTGTTTTTT.

The chain recombines TRBV29-1 with TRBJ1-2, with TRBD1 as a possible D gene (5 bases). Germline V gene data show CDR1 as SQVTM and CDR2 as ANQGSEA. The CDR3 covers 14 residues. Trimming removed 5 bases at V and 5 bases at J, with 18 bases between. DNA for the CDR3: TGCAGCGTTTCTAGTGGGGGAGGGGCATATGGCTACACCTTC. This gives the protein CSVSSGGGAYGYTF.

The chain joins TRBV19 to TRBJ2-7; 10 bases agree with TRBD1. From germline, CDR1 is LNHDA and CDR2 SQIVND (reference sequence). This CDR3 is built from 16 residues. The ends lost 5 bases at V and 2 bases at J; junction bases unmatched: 9. CDR3 nucleotide sequence: TGTGCCAGTAGTTCCCGGGACAGGGGCTCCCCCTACGAGCAGTACTTC. It translates to CASSSRDRGSPYEQYF.

The chain couples TRBV11-2 to TRBJ2-2; TRBD2 matches at 9 bases. With V trimmed by 3 bases and J by 4 bases, 6 bases remained unmatched. CDR1 is SGHAT, CDR2 FQNNGV, per germline. This CDR3 is built from 16 residues. This CDR3 reads CASSFVAGEVTGELFF. The CDR3 DNA follows: TGTGCCAGCAGCTTTGTAGCGGGAGAGGTCACCGGGGAGCTGTTTTTT.